This TCR beta chain emerged from a study of OX40 agonist ivuxolimab in advanced cancers. Whole-study context: Ivuxolimab was administered intravenously to patients at 0.01 to 10 mg/kg every 2 weeks. The dose-escalation cohort had hepatocellular carcinoma, melanoma, renal cell or head and neck cancer. Study-wide results and caveats: Relatively little clonal expansion, among the lowest observed, appeared in partial responders at 0.1-3.0 mg/kg.

V trimming: 4 bases; J trimming: 8 bases; junction bases outside the gene matches: 10. The length of the CDR3 is 15 residues. Germline CDR1 reads SNHLY; CDR2 reads FYNNEI. Repertoires were generated with immunoSEQ multiplex PCR, while TCRdb's copy carries only in-frame clones and drops some. Among about 70,000 clones listed, about 78% were seen once. On this clone: No antigen is known for it.

This receptor was taken from an adult with an advanced solid tumor such as melanoma, head and neck, liver or kidney cancer. The starting material was CD4+ or CD8+ T cells sorted from blood, obtained in a trial of the OX40 agonist ivuxolimab. The V call is TRBV2, the J call TRBJ1-4; 7 bases map to TRBD1. CDR3 DNA: TGTGCCAGCAGTGGGGGAGGGGGCCGGGAGGAAAAACTGTTTTTT. This gives the protein CASSGGGGREEKLFF. Based on the CDR3 plus reference TRBV2 and TRBJ1-4, the full variable domain is EPEVTQTPSHQVTQMGQEVILRCVPISNHLYFYWYRQILGQKVEFLVSFYNNEISEKSEIFDDQFSVERPDGSNFTLKIRSTKLEDSAMYFCASSGGGGREEKLFFGSGTQLSVL.